One and the same sample provided the 25 T cell receptor beta chains below, sequenced in a study of cytomegalovirus exposure and HLA in healthy donors. Primers included in the PCR were 60 Vbeta and 13 Jbeta primers. The method was immunoSEQ multiplex PCR; TCRdb's version includes in-frame clones alone and lacks a portion of them. The table includes 150,000 to 200,000 clones, about 80% detected once. Sequences were obtained from PBMCs. The source of these receptors is a man aged 35 to 55 in good health and CMV-seropositive.

The V call is TRBV29-1, the J call TRBJ1-1; 9 nucleotides agree with TRBD1. Germline CDR1 and CDR2: SQVTM and ANQGSEA. The CDR3 length is 12 residues. Trimming removed 7 bases from V and 3 bases from J; junction bases left unmatched: 3. CDR3 residues: CSADRGYTEAFF. DNA of the CDR3: TGCAGCGCGGACAGGGGCTACACTGAAGCTTTCTTT.

In this sample, this clone turned up a few times. The chain joins TRBV7-9 to TRBJ1-2; 8 positions match TRBD1. Trimming took 5 bases from V and 7 from J; bases not matched to a gene: 6. CDR3 size: 13 residues. Looked up from germline, CDR1 is SEHNR and CDR2 is FQNEAQ (reference sequence). CDR3 in DNA: TGTGCCAGCAGCACGGGACAGGTTTTTGGCTACACCTTC. Translation gives CASSTGQVFGYTF.

About this clone: The sample has other DNA sequences that encode this CDR3 too. The chain uses TRBV27 and TRBJ1-5, with D tentatively TRBD1 (6 bases). V dropped 1 base and J dropped 4 bases, with 8 bases sitting between them. This CDR3 region has 14 residues. CDR1 is MNHEY, CDR2 SMNVEV, per germline (reference sequence). The CDR3 loop reads CASSLLGANQPQHF. For the CDR3, the DNA is TGTGCCAGCAGTTTATTGGGGGCTAATCAGCCCCAGCATTTT.

The chain employs TRBV18 and TRBJ2-7, with 8 bases that match TRBD1. The trim removed 5 bases at V and 1 base at J, leaving 4 bases unmatched. Germline V gene sequence: CDR1 KGHSH, CDR2 LQKENI. The length of the CDR3 is 14 residues. In nucleotides, the CDR3 is TGTGCCAGCTCAAGTACAGGGGGTTCCTACGAGCAGTACTTC. Its translation is CASSSTGGSYEQYF.

This chain joins TRBV15 and TRBJ2-7; the D gene is possibly TRBD2 (5 bases). Germline loops: CDR1 LNHNV, CDR2 YYDKDF (reference sequence). V lost 5 bases to trimming and J lost 3 bases, with 8 bases between them. This CDR3 is 12 amino acids long. CDR3 residues: CATSRTSYEQYF. CDR3 nucleotide sequence: TGTGCCACCAGCCGTACTAGCTACGAGCAGTACTTC.

In regard to this clone: Germline and junction disagree at one end, which may indicate a read error. This sequence joins TRBV5-1 and TRBJ2-3; 15 bases match TRBD2. This CDR3 region has 13 residues. Germline CDR1 and CDR2: SGHRS and YFSETQ. The CDR3 DNA is TGCGCCAGCAGCTTAGGGACTAGCGGGGGGAGAGATTTT. This translates into CASSLGTSGGRDF. The full variable domain, with the rest looked up from reference TRBV5-1 and TRBJ2-3, is KAGVTQTPRYLIKTRGQQVTLSCSPISGHRSVSWYQQTPGQGLQFLFEYFSETQRNKGNFPGRFSGRQFSNSRSEMNVSTLELGDSALYLCASSLGTSGGRDFGPGTRLTVL.

DNA of the CDR3: TGTGCCATCTTGACATCCTACGAGCAGTACTTC. Translating it yields CAILTSYEQYF. This chain connects TRBV7-9 to TRBJ2-7; D gene uncertain. Germline CDR1 is SEHNR and CDR2 is FQNEAQ (reference sequence). The V end was cut by 10 bases, the J end by 1 base, with 8 bases between. CDR3 size: 11 residues.

The chain carries TRBV18 and TRBJ1-1; 7 nucleotides line up with TRBD1. The germline V gene has CDR1 KGHSH and CDR2 LQKENI. Germline trimming cut 3 bases from V and 2 bases from J; bases unmatched to any gene: 9. The CDR3 has 16 amino acids. The CDR3 sequence: CASSPVQGGFNTEAFF. The CDR3 DNA reads as TGTGCCAGCTCACCCGTGCAGGGGGGCTTTAACACTGAAGCTTTCTTT.

This sequence joins TRBV6-1 and TRBJ2-6; D remains ambiguous. Per the germline V gene, CDR1 is MNHNS and CDR2 is SASEGT. This CDR3 is 13 amino acids long. V was pared by 3 bases and J by 4 bases, with 4 bases between. The CDR3 here is CASSESGANVLTF. CDR3 coding DNA: TGTGCCAGCAGTGAGTCGGGGGCCAACGTCCTGACTTTC.

The chain uses TRBV7-2 and TRBJ2-6; 7 bases agree with TRBD1. The trim removed 5 bases at V and 3 bases at J, leaving 7 bases unmatched. In germline, CDR1 is SGHTA, CDR2 FQGNSA. The CDR3 runs to 16 residues. The CDR3 nucleotides read TGTGCCAGCAGCCCACGAGACAGGGATGGGGCCAACGTCCTGACTTTC. Protein product: CASSPRDRDGANVLTF.

The J gene is TRBJ2-3, the V gene TRBV7-9; TRBD2 aligns across 15 bases. The CDR3 has 18 amino acids. The V gene's germline CDR1 is SEHNR and CDR2 FQNEAQ (reference sequence). The V segment lost 5 bases and the J segment 8 bases; nucleotides outside the gene matches: 14. CDR3: CASSLDPAGLAGGGTQYF. CDR3 coding DNA: TGTGCCAGCAGCCTAGACCCCGCGGGACTAGCGGGGGGAGGTACGCAGTATTTT.

This clone was detected a few times. The V gene is TRBV10-3, the J gene TRBJ2-7, with TRBD2 identical over 9 bases. The CDR3 extends over 14 amino acids. Looked up from germline, CDR1 is ENHRY and CDR2 is SYGVKD. The V gene end was trimmed by 11 bases and the J gene end by 3 bases; junction bases not matched to a gene: 11. The CDR3 bases are TGTGCCTCTCATGCTAGCGGGAAGGACTACGAGCAGTACTTC. Its translation is CASHASGKDYEQYF.

The V and J genes are TRBV11-1 and TRBJ2-7; TRBD2 matches at 10 bases. The germline gives CDR1 SGHAT, CDR2 FQDESV (reference sequence). Trimming took 6 bases from V and 3 from J; bases not matched to a gene: 8. The CDR3 length is 15 residues. The DNA for the CDR3 is TGTGCCAGCAGGGGGCGGACTAGCGGTGACTACGAGCAGTACTTC. It encodes CASRGRTSGDYEQYF.

V is TRBV7-2 and J is TRBJ2-1; 8 nucleotides agree with TRBD2. V lost 6 bases to trimming and J lost 0 bases; unmatched junction nucleotides: 10. The germline gives CDR1 SGHTA, CDR2 FQGNSA. The CDR3 contains 17 residues. The CDR3 here is CASRGLAGRSSYNEQFF. The CDR3 DNA is TGTGCCAGCAGGGGTCTAGCGGGCAGGAGCTCCTACAATGAGCAGTTCTTC.

The CDR3 DNA is TGTGCCTGGACACCAGGGGTCCCGGGTGGAAACACCATATATTTT. Amino acid sequence: CAWTPGVPGGNTIYF. The chain joins TRBV30 to TRBJ1-3, with a possible D match to TRBD1 (6 bases). V lost 4 bases to trimming and J lost 3 bases, with 16 bases between them. CDR3 length equals 15 residues. Germline CDR1 GTSNPN, CDR2 SVGIG (reference sequence).

The chain recombines TRBV6-1 with TRBJ1-6, with 7 nucleotides matching TRBD1. Per germline, CDR1 MNHNS and CDR2 SASEGT. The CDR3 has 14 residues. The trim removed 2 bases at V and 10 bases at J, leaving 5 bases unmatched. The CDR3 sequence: CASSEQGEDSPLHF. The DNA for the CDR3 is TGTGCCAGCAGTGAACAGGGGGAAGACTCACCCCTCCACTTT.

The chain links TRBV5-4 to TRBJ1-4; TRBD1 agrees at 9 bases. CDR3 size: 15 residues. The germline CDR1 and CDR2 sequences are SGHNT and YYREEE (reference sequence). Trimming took 4 bases from V and 5 from J; bases not matched to a gene: 6. The CDR3 nucleotides read TGTGCCAGCAGCGACGGGACAGGGCAGAATGAAAAACTGTTTTTT. Translation: CASSDGTGQNEKLFF.

The chain recombines TRBV7-9 with TRBJ2-7; perhaps TRBD1 as D (6 bases). CDR1 SEHNR and CDR2 FQNEAQ come from the germline V gene (reference sequence). CDR3 size: 15 residues. V was shortened by 1 base and J by 4 bases, with 14 bases between the two germline ends. The CDR3 nucleotides read TGTGCCAGCAGCTTAGGGGACACGGGACCGTACGAGCAGTACTTC. The encoded protein is CASSLGDTGPYEQYF.

V is TRBV7-6 and J is TRBJ1-2, with D perhaps TRBD1 (5 bases). The CDR3 sequence is 13 residues long. Trimming pared 1 base from V and 5 bases from J, leaving 8 bases between. Looked up from germline, CDR1 is SGHVS and CDR2 is FNYEAQ. The CDR3 region has the DNA TGTGCCAGCAGCTTAGACAGGTCTTATGGCTACACCTTC. Translation gives CASSLDRSYGYTF.

This chain joins TRBV28 and TRBJ2-3; TRBD2 matches at 11 bases. V was clipped by 6 bases and J by 4 bases; unmatched bases: 6. CDR3 length equals 15 residues. Germline CDR1 and CDR2: MDHEN and SYDVKM. The CDR3 DNA reads TGTGCCAGCAGCCCTAGCGGGAGGAGAGCAGATACGCAGTATTTT. The encoded protein is CASSPSGRRADTQYF.

This rearrangement joins TRBV9 to TRBJ1-4; a possible D gene is TRBD1 (6 bases). CDR1 and CDR2 from the germline V gene are SGDLS and YYNGEE. The V end was cut by 4 bases, the J end by 7 bases, with 14 bases between. The CDR3 is 14 residues long. Here the CDR3 DNA reads TGTGCCAGCAGCCAAGATACAGGGCGTGAAAAACTGTTTTTT. Its translation: CASSQDTGREKLFF.

The chain recombines TRBV29-1 with TRBJ1-1; 9 nucleotides agree with TRBD1. The V gene's germline CDR1 is SQVTM and CDR2 ANQGSEA. CDR3 length: 11 residues. The ends lost 7 bases at V and 13 bases at J; junction bases unmatched: 10. The DNA for the CDR3 is TGCAGCGGTGGGGGGGGACAGGGCAATTTCTTT. Residues: CSGGGGQGNFF.

V is TRBV27 and J is TRBJ2-5, with 15 bases matching TRBD2. Looked up from germline, CDR1 is MNHEY and CDR2 is SMNVEV (reference sequence). The junction had 5 bases not matched to a gene; V was cut back by 4 bases and J by 2 bases. The CDR3 extends over 17 amino acids. The CDR3 coding sequence is TGTGCCAGCAGTTCGCCCGGACTAGCGGGAGGGCAAGAGACCCAGTACTTC. Protein product: CASSSPGLAGGQETQYF.

The chain joins TRBV5-1 to TRBJ2-7; 13 nucleotides align to TRBD2. The V segment lost 4 bases and the J segment 5 bases; nucleotides outside the gene matches: 9. Per the germline V gene, CDR1 is SGHRS and CDR2 is YFSETQ. CDR3 length: 16 amino acids. For the CDR3, the DNA is TGCGCCAGCAGCCTCGGACTAGCGGGAGCTATAAACGAGCAGTACTTC. Its translation: CASSLGLAGAINEQYF.

The genes are TRBV5-1 and TRBJ2-2; perhaps TRBD1 as D (5 bases). Looked up from germline, CDR1 is SGHRS and CDR2 is YFSETQ. This CDR3 spans 16 amino acids. V shed 0 bases and J shed 1 base, with 10 bases lying between them. CDR3 nucleotides: TGCGCCAGCAGCTTGGCCGGGCAGGGGAACACCGGGGAGCTGTTTTTT. Translated, it gives CASSLAGQGNTGELFF. The full variable domain, completed using reference TRBV5-1 and TRBJ2-2, is KAGVTQTPRYLIKTRGQQVTLSCSPISGHRSVSWYQQTPGQGLQFLFEYFSETQRNKGNFPGRFSGRQFSNSRSEMNVSTLELGDSALYLCASSLAGQGNTGELFFGEGSRLTVL.